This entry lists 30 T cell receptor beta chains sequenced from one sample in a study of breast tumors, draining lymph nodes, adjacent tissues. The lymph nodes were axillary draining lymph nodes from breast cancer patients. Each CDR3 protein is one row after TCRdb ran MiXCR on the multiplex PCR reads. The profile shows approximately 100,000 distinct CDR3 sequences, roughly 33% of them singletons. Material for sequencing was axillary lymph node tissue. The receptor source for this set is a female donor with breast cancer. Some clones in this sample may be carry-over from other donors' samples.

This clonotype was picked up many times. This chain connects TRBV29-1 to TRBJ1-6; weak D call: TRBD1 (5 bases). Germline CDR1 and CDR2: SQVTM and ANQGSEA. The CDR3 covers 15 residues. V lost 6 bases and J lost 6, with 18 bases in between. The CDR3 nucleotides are TGCAGCGTGAGGGCGGGGGATGCCCTTAATTCACCCCTCCACTTT. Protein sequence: CSVRAGDALNSPLHF.

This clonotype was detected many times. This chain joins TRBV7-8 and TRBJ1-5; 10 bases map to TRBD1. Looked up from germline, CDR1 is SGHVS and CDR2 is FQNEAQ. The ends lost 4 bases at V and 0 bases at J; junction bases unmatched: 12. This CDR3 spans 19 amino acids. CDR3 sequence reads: CASSSPGQGKRYSNQPQHF. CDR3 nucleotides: TGTGCCAGCAGCTCCCCGGGACAGGGGAAGAGGTATAGCAATCAGCCCCAGCATTTT.

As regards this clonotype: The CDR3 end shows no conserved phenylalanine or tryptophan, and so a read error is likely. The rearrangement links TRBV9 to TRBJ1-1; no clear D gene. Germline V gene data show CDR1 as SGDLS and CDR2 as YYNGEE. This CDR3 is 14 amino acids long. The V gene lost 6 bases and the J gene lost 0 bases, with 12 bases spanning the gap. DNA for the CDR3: TGTGCCAGCACTCCCGGCGGTATGAACACTGAAGCTTTCTTG. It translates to CASTPGGMNTEAFL.

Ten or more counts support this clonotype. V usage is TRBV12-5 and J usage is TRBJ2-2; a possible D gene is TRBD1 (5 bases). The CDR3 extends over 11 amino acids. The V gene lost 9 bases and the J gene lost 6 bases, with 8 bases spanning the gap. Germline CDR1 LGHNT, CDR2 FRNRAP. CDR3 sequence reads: CASMTAGELFF. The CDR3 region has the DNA TGTGCTAGCATGACAGCCGGGGAGCTGTTTTTT. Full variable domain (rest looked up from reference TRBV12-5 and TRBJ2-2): DARVTQTPRHKVTEMGQEVTMRCQPILGHNTVFWYRQTMMQGLELLAYFRNRAPLDDSGMPKDRFSAEMPDATLATLKIQPSEPRDSAVYFCASMTAGELFFGEGSRLTVL.

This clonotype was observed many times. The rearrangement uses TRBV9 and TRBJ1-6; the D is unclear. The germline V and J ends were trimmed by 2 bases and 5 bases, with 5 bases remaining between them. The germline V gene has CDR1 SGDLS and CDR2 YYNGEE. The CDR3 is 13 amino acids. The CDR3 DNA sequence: TGTGCCAGCAGCGTGTGGGATAATTCACCCCTCCACTTT. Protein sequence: CASSVWDNSPLHF.

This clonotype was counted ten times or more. The CDR3, as DNA: TGTGCCAGCAGCAGGGACAGGGGGCGGGAGACCCAGTACTTC. This translates into CASSRDRGRETQYF. This chain joins TRBV6-1 and TRBJ2-5; 12 bases map to TRBD1. The CDR3 has 14 residues. Germline CDR1 is MNHNS and CDR2 is SASEGT. With V trimmed by 6 bases and J by 5 bases, 4 bases remained unmatched.

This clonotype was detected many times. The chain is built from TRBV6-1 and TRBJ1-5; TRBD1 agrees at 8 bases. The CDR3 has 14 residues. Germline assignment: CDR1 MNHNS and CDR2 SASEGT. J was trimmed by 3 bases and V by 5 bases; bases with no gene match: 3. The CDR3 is CASSMTGDNQPQHF. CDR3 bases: TGTGCCAGCAGTATGACAGGGGACAATCAGCCCCAGCATTTT.

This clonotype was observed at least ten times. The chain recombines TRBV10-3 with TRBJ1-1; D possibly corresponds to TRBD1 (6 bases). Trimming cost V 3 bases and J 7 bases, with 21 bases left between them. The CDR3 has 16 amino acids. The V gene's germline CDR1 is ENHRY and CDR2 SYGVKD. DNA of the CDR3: TGTGCCATCAGTGAAAACACCCCAGGGGAGGCAGGTGAAGCTTTCTTT. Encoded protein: CAISENTPGEAGEAFF.

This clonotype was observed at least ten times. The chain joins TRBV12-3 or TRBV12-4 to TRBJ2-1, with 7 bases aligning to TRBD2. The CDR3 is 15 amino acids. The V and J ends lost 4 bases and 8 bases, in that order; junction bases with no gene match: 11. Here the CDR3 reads CASSSSGEGEDEQFF. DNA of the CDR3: TGTGCCAGCAGTTCCAGCGGGGAGGGAGAAGATGAGCAGTTCTTC.

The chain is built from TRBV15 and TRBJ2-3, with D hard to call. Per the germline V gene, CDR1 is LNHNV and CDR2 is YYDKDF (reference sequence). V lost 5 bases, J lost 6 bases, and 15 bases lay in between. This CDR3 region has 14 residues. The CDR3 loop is CATSSTPFRDTQYF. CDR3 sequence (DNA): TGTGCCACCAGCTCTACCCCTTTCCGGGATACGCAGTATTTT.

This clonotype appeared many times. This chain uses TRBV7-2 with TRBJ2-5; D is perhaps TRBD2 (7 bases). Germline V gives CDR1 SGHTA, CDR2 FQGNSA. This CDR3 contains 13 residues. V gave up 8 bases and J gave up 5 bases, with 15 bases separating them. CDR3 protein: CASCRGGPETQYF. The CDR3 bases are TGTGCCAGCTGCCGCGGGGGCCCCGAGACCCAGTACTTC.

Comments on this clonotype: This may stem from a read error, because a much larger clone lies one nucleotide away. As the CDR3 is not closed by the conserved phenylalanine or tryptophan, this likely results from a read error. In DNA form, the CDR3 reads TGTGCCAGCAGTGGGTGCACTGAAGCTTTCGTT. It specifies CASSGCTEAFV. The chain is built from TRBV6-4 and TRBJ1-1; D gene ambiguous. The V and J ends lost 4 bases and 4 bases respectively, with 4 bases between them. Germline CDR1 reads MRHNA; CDR2 reads SNTAGT. The CDR3 runs 11 residues.

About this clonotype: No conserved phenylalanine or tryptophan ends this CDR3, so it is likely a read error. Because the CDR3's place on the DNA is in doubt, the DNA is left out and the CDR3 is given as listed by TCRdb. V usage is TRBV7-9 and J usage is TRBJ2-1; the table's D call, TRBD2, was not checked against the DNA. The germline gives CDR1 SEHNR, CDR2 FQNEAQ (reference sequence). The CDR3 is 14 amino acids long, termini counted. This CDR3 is CASSRDSSNNEQFL.

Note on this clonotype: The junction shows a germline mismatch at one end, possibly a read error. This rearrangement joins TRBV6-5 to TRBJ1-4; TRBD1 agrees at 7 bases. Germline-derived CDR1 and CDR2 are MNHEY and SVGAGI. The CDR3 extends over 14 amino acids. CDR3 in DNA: TGTGCCAGCAGTCACTCGACAGGGAGGGAAAAACTGTTTTTT. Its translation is CASSHSTGREKLFF.

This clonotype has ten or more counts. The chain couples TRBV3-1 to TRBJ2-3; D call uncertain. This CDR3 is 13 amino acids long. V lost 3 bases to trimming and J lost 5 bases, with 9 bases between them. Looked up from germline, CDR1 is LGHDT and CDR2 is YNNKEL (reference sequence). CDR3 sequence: CASSQGSGDTQYF. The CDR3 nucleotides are TGTGCCAGCAGCCAGGGTTCGGGAGATACGCAGTATTTT.

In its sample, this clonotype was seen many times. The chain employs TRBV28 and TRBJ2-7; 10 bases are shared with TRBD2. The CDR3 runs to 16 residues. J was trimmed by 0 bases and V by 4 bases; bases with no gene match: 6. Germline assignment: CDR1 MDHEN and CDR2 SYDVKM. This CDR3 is CASSSRTSGNSYEQYF. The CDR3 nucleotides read TGTGCCAGCAGTTCCCGGACTAGCGGAAACTCCTACGAGCAGTACTTC.

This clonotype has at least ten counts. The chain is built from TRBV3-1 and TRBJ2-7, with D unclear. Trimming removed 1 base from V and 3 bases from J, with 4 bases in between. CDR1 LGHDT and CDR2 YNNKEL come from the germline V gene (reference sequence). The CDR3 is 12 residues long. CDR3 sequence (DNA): TGTGCCAGCAGCCAAGGGGGCTACGAGCAGTACTTC. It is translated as CASSQGGYEQYF.

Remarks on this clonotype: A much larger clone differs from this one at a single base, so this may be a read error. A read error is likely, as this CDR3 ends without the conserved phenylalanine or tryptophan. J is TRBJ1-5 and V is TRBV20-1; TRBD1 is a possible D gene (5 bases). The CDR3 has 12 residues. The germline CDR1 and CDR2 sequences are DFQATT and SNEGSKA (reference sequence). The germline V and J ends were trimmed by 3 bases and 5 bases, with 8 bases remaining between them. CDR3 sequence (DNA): TGCAGTGCTAGGGGGGGTGATCAGCCCCAGCATTCT. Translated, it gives CSARGGDQPQHS.

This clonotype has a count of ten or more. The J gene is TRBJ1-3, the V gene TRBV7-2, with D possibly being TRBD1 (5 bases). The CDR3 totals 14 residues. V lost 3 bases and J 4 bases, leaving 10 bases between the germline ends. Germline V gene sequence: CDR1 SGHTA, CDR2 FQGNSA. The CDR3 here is CASSFSGEGNTIYF. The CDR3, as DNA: TGTGCCAGCAGCTTTTCGGGGGAAGGAAACACCATATATTTT.

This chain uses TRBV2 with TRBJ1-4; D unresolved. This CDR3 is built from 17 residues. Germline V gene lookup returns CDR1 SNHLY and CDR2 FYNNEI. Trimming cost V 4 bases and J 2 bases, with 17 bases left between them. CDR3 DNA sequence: TGTGCCAGCAGTGGAGGCGTACCCAGTTACACTAATGAAAAACTGTTTTTT. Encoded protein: CASSGGVPSYTNEKLFF.

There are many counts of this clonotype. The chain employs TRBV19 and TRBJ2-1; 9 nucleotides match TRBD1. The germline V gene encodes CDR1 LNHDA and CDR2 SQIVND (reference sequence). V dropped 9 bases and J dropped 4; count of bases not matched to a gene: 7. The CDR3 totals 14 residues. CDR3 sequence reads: CASDFGTGYNEQFF. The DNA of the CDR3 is TGTGCCAGCGATTTCGGGACAGGGTACAATGAGCAGTTCTTC.

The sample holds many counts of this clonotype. CDR3 sequence reads: CASSATGARGEQYF. The CDR3 nucleotides are TGTGCCAGCAGCGCGACAGGGGCTAGGGGCGAGCAGTACTTC. The chain uses TRBV7-9 and TRBJ2-7; TRBD1 matches 8 bases. The V gene's germline CDR1 is SEHNR and CDR2 FQNEAQ (reference sequence). J was trimmed by 6 bases and V by 5 bases; bases with no gene match: 9. This CDR3 comprises 14 residues.

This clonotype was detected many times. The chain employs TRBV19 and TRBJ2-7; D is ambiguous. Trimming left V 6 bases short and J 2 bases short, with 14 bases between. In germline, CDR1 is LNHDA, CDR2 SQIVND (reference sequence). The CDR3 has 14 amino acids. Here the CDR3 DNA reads TGTGCCAGTAGAACGACAAGCCGTACCTACGAGCAGTACTTC. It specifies CASRTTSRTYEQYF.

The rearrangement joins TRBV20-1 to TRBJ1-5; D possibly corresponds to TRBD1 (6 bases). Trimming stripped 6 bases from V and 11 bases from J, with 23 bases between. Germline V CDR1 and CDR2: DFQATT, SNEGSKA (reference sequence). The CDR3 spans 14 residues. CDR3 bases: TGCAGTGCAAGGGGTGGGGGGCGGGGGGAGACCCAGCATTTT. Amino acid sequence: CSARGGGRGETQHF.

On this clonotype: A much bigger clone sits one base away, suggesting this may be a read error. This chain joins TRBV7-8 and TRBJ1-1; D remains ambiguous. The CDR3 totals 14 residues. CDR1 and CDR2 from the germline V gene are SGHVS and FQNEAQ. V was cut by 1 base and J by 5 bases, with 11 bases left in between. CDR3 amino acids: CASSLEGSKTEAFF. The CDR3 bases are TGTGCCAGCAGCTTAGAAGGGTCCAAAACTGAAGCTTTCTTT.

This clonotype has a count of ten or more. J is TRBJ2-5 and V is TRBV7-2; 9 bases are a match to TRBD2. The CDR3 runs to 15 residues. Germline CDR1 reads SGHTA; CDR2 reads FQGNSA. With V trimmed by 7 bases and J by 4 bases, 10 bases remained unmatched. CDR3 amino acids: CASNFEAGGPETQYF. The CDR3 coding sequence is TGTGCCAGCAACTTCGAGGCGGGGGGGCCAGAGACCCAGTACTTC.

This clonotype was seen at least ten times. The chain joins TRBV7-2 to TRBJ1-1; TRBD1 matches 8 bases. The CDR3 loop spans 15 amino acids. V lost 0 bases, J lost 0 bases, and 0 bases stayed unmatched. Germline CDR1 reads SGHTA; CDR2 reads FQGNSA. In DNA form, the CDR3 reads TGTGCCAGCAGCTTAGCGACAGGGGTGAACACTGAAGCTTTCTTT. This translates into CASSLATGVNTEAFF.

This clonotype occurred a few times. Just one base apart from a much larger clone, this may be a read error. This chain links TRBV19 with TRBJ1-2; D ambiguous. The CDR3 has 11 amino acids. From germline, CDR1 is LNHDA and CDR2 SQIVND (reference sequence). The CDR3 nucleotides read TGTGCCAGTACCCGAAACCTAGGCTACGCCTTC. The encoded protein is CASTRNLGYAF.

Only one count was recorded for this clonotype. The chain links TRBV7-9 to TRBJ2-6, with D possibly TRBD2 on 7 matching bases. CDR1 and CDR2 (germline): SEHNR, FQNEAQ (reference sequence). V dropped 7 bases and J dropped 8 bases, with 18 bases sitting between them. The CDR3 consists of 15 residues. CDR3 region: CASTPGGGPSNVLTF. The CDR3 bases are TGTGCCAGCACCCCGGGGGGCGGCCCTTCCAACGTCCTGACTTTC.

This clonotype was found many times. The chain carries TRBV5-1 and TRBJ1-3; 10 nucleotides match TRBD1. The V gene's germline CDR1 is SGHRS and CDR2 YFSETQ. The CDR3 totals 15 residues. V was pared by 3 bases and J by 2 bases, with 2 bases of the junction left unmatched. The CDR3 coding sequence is TGCGCCAGCAGCTCAGGACAGGGGGCTGGAAACACCATATATTTT. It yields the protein CASSSGQGAGNTIYF.